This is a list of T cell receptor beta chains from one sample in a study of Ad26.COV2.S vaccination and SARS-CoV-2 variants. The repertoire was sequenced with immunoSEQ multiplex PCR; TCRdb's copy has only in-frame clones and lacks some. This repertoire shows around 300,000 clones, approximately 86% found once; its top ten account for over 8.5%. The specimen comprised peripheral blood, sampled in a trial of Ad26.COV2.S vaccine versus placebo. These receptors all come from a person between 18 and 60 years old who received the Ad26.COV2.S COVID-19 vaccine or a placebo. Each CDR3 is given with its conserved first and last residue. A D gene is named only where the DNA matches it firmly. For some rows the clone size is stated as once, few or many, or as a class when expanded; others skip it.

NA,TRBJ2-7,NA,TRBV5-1,TGCGCCAGCAGCTTGGATTCGTGGGACGGCTACGAGCAGTACTTC,CASSLDSWDGYEQYF
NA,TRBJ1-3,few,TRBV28,TGTGCCAGTACCATCGCCTTCTCTGGAAACACCATATATTTT,CASTIAFSGNTIYF
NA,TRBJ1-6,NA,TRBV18,TGTGCCAGCTCACCAAGTGGAGGACCCAATTCACCCCTCCACTTT,CASSPSGGPNSPLHF
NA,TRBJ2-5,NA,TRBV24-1,TGTGCCACCAGTGAGTGGGAAACCCAGTACTTC,CATSEWETQYF
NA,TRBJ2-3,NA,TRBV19,TGTGCCAGTAGTCCGACGGACAGAGAGGACACAGATACGCAGTATTTT,CASSPTDREDTDTQYF
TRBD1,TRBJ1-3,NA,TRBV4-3,TGCGCCAGCAGCCCCGACAGGGGCTATGGAAACACCATATATTTT,CASSPDRGYGNTIYF
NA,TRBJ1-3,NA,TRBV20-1,TGCAGTGCTAGTACCCCCGAGGGAAACACCATATATTTT,CSASTPEGNTIYF
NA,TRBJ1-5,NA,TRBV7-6,TGTGCCAGCAGCACACAAACAGGGCAGCCCCAGCATTTT,CASSTQTGQPQHF
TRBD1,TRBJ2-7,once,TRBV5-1,TGCGCCAGCACCCGGGACAGCGTGGTCTACGAGCAGTACTTC,CASTRDSVVYEQYF
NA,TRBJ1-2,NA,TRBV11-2,TGTGCCAGCAGCTTCTCCCAGCGGACAATCTCCTTC,CASSFSQRTISF
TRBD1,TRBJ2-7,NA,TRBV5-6,TGTGCCAGCAGCCCAGTGGGGACAGGGGTCTACGAGCAGTACTTC,CASSPVGTGVYEQYF
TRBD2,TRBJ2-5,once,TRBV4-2,TGTGCCAGCAGCCAAGAAGTCGGGCGGGAGTTTGGGACCCAGTACTTC,CASSQEVGREFGTQYF
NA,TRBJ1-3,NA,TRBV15,TGTGCCACCAGCTCCAGGCGGACAGGAAACACCATATATTTT,CATSSRRTGNTIYF
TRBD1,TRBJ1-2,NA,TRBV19,TGTGCCAGTAGTCGGGGACAGGGGGATGGCTACACCTTC,CASSRGQGDGYTF
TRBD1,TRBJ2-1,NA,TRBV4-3,TGCGCCAGCAGCCTCAGGGGGATTTACAATGAGCAGTTCTTC,CASSLRGIYNEQFF
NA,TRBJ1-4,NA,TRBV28,TGTGCCAGCAGTTTGGGCCTCCCTAATGAAAAACTGTTTTTT,CASSLGLPNEKLFF
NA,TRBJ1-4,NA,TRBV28,TGTGCCAGCAGTCGGACGGCCTTATGGGAAAAACTGTTTTTT,CASSRTALWEKLFF
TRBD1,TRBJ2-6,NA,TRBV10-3,TGTGCCATCAGCCGGACAGGGGAACACTCTGGGGCCAACGTCCTGACTTTC,CAISRTGEHSGANVLTF
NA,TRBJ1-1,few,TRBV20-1,TGCAGTGCTAGTTTGGGACCACGGAACACTGAAGCTTTCTTT,CSASLGPRNTEAFF
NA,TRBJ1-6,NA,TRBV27,TGTGCCAGCAGCTCCCGCCAGCCCCGAAATTCACCCCTCCACTTT,CASSSRQPRNSPLHF
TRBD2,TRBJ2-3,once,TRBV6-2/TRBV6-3,TGTGCCAGCAGCCCTGGACTAGCGGGGGGGGGCATCACAGATACGCAGTATTTT,CASSPGLAGGGITDTQYF
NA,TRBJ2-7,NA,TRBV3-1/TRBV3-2,TGTGCCAGCGCCAGCGGTACGGGACACGAGCAGTACTTC,CASASGTGHEQYF
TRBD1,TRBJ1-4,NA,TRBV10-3,TGTGCCATCAGTGAGGCGGGACAGGGTCCCGCACCGAGACTGTTTTTT,CAISEAGQGPAPRLFF
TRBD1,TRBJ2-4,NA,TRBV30,TGTGCCTGGAGTGAAGGACAGGGGGTGACCAAAAACATTCAGTACTTC,CAWSEGQGVTKNIQYF
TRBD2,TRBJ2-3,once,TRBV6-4,TGTGCCAGCAGTGACTCTGGGACTAGCGGCTCCCATCGGGATACGCAGTATTTT,CASSDSGTSGSHRDTQYF